These 26 T cell receptor beta chains originate from one sample sequenced in a study of blood T cell repertoires in COVID-19. The assay was immunoSEQ multiplex PCR, and TCRdb's table has in-frame clones only and misses some. The data show almost 400,000 clones, more than 75% seen once. The sample was PBMCs or T cells enriched from blood (not recorded which). These receptors originate from a woman in her thirties with acute COVID-19.

This clone showed up just once. The V call is TRBV3-1 (or the pseudogene TRBV3-2), the J call TRBJ2-2; no clear D. Germline CDR1 is LGHDT and CDR2 is YNNKEL (reference sequence). V lost 5 bases to trimming and J lost 3 bases, with 7 bases between them. The CDR3 is 13 residues long. The CDR3 DNA follows: TGTGCCAGCAGCTACTTGGACACCGGGGAGCTGTTTTTT. Amino acid sequence: CASSYLDTGELFF.

J is TRBJ2-1 and V is TRBV27; TRBD2 matches at 9 bases. V dropped 7 bases and J dropped 0; count of bases not matched to a gene: 10. There are 17 residues in the CDR3. CDR1 is MNHEY and CDR2 is SMNVEV in the germline V gene (reference sequence). CDR3 DNA: TGTGCCAGCATTCGGCTAGCGGGGCTCAGCTCCTACAATGAGCAGTTCTTC. It specifies CASIRLAGLSSYNEQFF.

The chain combines TRBV7-3 with TRBJ2-3, with 10 bases identical to TRBD2. Losses at the gene ends were 0 bases for V and 6 bases for J; bases not matched to a gene: 9. Germline CDR1 SGHTA, CDR2 FQGTGA. This CDR3 region has 17 residues. This CDR3 is CASSLTLAGAPGDTQYF. The CDR3 DNA sequence: TGTGCCAGCAGCTTAACCCTAGCGGGGGCTCCGGGGGATACGCAGTATTTT.

The rearrangement links TRBV4-2 to TRBJ2-7; D may be TRBD2 (5 bases). The V gene lost 2 bases and the J gene lost 2 bases, with 13 bases spanning the gap. The germline gives CDR1 LGHNA, CDR2 YNFKEQ. The CDR3 runs 15 residues. Written as DNA, the CDR3 is TGTGCCAGCAGCCAAACGCGGGCGACCCCCTACGAGCAGTACTTC. Translation gives CASSQTRATPYEQYF.

This chain joins TRBV3-1 (or the pseudogene TRBV3-2) and TRBJ2-5; the D gene is possibly TRBD1 (6 bases). V lost 0 bases and J lost 5, with 16 bases in between. The CDR3 sequence is 16 residues long. CDR1 is LGHDT, CDR2 YNNKEL, per germline (reference sequence). The CDR3 loop reads CASSQESGRGWETQYF. CDR3 nucleotide sequence: TGTGCCAGCAGCCAAGAATCAGGCAGGGGATGGGAGACCCAGTACTTC.

In this sample, this clone turned up many times. This chain uses TRBV7-9 with TRBJ1-2; D unclear. Trimming took 7 bases from V and 1 from J, leaving 7 bases between them. The CDR3 covers 12 residues. The germline V gene has CDR1 SEHNR and CDR2 FQNEAQ (reference sequence). The CDR3 DNA sequence: TGTGCCAGCACCGCGGGTAACTATGGCTACACCTTC. Its translation: CASTAGNYGYTF.

V usage is TRBV10-3 and J usage is TRBJ1-2; weak D call: TRBD1 (5 bases). Germline CDR1 reads ENHRY; CDR2 reads SYGVKD. V lost 7 bases to trimming and J lost 4 bases, with 13 bases between them. This CDR3 comprises 13 residues. DNA for the CDR3: TGTGCCATCACTAAAGACAGTATCTATGGCTACACCTTC. Its protein is CAITKDSIYGYTF.

This chain joins TRBV6-6 and TRBJ2-1; perhaps TRBD1 as D (5 bases). The CDR3 has 13 amino acids. The germline gives CDR1 MNHNY, CDR2 SVGAGI (reference sequence). Trimming shortened V by 10 bases and J by 7 bases, and 17 bases separated the two germline ends. The CDR3 sequence is CATTPGFVNEQFF. CDR3 sequence (DNA): TGTGCCACCACCCCAGGGTTTGTTAATGAGCAGTTCTTC.

This chain links TRBV27 with TRBJ1-2; 7 positions agree with TRBD1. The CDR3 consists of 14 residues. V lost 4 bases to trimming and J lost 4 bases; unmatched junction nucleotides: 6. From germline, CDR1 is MNHEY and CDR2 SMNVEV (reference sequence). CDR3 bases: TGTGCCAGCAGTTGGGCAGGGGGGAGCTATGGCTACACCTTC. Its translation: CASSWAGGSYGYTF.

V and J are TRBV7-2 and TRBJ2-2; weak D call: TRBD2 (6 bases). CDR1 is SGHTA and CDR2 is FQGNSA in the germline V gene. Trimming shortened V by 3 bases and J by 7 bases, and 12 bases separated the two germline ends. The CDR3 has 14 amino acids. The CDR3 nucleotides read TGTGCCAGCAGCTTCTACGGGGGAGACGGGGAGCTGTTTTTT. Translation gives CASSFYGGDGELFF.

This clone showed up just once. J is TRBJ1-1 and V is TRBV7-8; possibly TRBD1 for D (5 bases). The CDR3 is 12 residues long. V dropped 5 bases and J dropped 7 bases, with 11 bases sitting between them. From germline, CDR1 is SGHVS and CDR2 FQNEAQ. DNA of the CDR3: TGTGCCAGCAGCCAGCAGGGTATTGAAGCTTTCTTT. Protein product: CASSQQGIEAFF.

The rearrangement joins TRBV5-4 to TRBJ2-1, with 11 nucleotides matching TRBD2. V lost 2 bases, J lost 8 bases, and 9 bases stayed unmatched. The CDR3 has 16 amino acids. Germline V CDR1 and CDR2: SGHNT, YYREEE (reference sequence). DNA for the CDR3: TGTGCCAGCAGCTTTGGTAGCGGGGGGGCCGGGTATGAGCAGTTCTTC. It specifies CASSFGSGGAGYEQFF.

V gene TRBV6-5 combines with J gene TRBJ2-1; TRBD1 matches at 8 bases. This CDR3 is 15 amino acids long. The ends lost 4 bases at V and 2 bases at J; junction bases unmatched: 4. CDR1 and CDR2 from the germline V gene are MNHEY and SVGAGI. CDR3 nucleotide sequence: TGTGCCAGCAGTTCGACAGGGGAGGCCTACAATGAGCAGTTCTTC. Protein sequence: CASSSTGEAYNEQFF.

The chain links TRBV12-5 to TRBJ2-1, with 7 bases identical to TRBD2. V shed 5 bases and J 7 bases; nucleotides not matched to a gene: 8. Germline CDR1 and CDR2: LGHNT and FRNRAP. The CDR3 covers 14 residues. The CDR3 DNA reads as TGTGCTAGTGGTCTGGACTGGGGGGGGAATGAGCAGTTCTTC. Amino acids: CASGLDWGGNEQFF. Using reference TRBV12-5 and TRBJ2-1 for the parts outside the CDR3, the full variable domain is DARVTQTPRHKVTEMGQEVTMRCQPILGHNTVFWYRQTMMQGLELLAYFRNRAPLDDSGMPKDRFSAEMPDATLATLKIQPSEPRDSAVYFCASGLDWGGNEQFFGPGTRLTVL.

The chain combines TRBV4-3 with TRBJ2-2, with 9 bases matching TRBD2. The CDR3 loop spans 16 amino acids. V shed 2 bases, J shed 7 bases, and the junction held 8 bases outside the gene matches. The V gene's germline CDR1 is LGHNA and CDR2 YSLEER. CDR3 sequence: CASSQRRGGANGELFF. DNA for the CDR3: TGCGCCAGCAGCCAAAGACGCGGGGGGGCTAACGGGGAGCTGTTTTTT.

This chain uses TRBV28 with TRBJ2-6, with D possibly being TRBD1 (6 bases). Germline V CDR1 and CDR2: MDHEN, SYDVKM. The CDR3 sequence is 16 residues long. Trimming removed 5 bases from V and 2 bases from J, with 13 bases in between. The CDR3 nucleotides read TGTGCCAGCAGTGTCATCTCAGGGGCTGGGGCCAACGTCCTGACTTTC. This gives the protein CASSVISGAGANVLTF.

The V and J genes are TRBV10-3 and TRBJ2-3, with a tentative D call TRBD2 (5 bases). The V end was cut by 4 bases, the J end by 1 base, with 9 bases between. There are 14 residues in the CDR3. Per the germline V gene, CDR1 is ENHRY and CDR2 is SYGVKD. CDR3 DNA: TGTGCCATCAGTGGACTACTGGGCACAGATACGCAGTATTTT. It is translated as CAISGLLGTDTQYF.

The V call is TRBV4-1, the J call TRBJ1-5; D possibly corresponds to TRBD1 (6 bases). Trimming shortened V by 4 bases and J by 6 bases, and 19 bases separated the two germline ends. The length of the CDR3 is 16 residues. Germline V CDR1 and CDR2: MGHRA, YSYEKL. The CDR3 here is CASSPRGGALIQPQHF. CDR3 nucleotide sequence: TGCGCCAGCAGCCCCCGCGGGGGGGCTCTCATTCAGCCCCAGCATTTT.

This clone came up once. The chain is built from TRBV20-1 and TRBJ2-3; a weak D match, TRBD2 (7 bases). The CDR3 is 15 amino acids. Germline CDR1 is DFQATT and CDR2 is SNEGSKA (reference sequence). V lost 3 bases and J lost 2, with 15 bases in between. The CDR3 DNA is TGCAGTGCTAGTGAATACCGGGGGGCCACAGATACGCAGTATTTT. Translation gives CSASEYRGATDTQYF.

This clone was seen a single time. The chain uses TRBV2 and TRBJ2-2, with TRBD1 matching 7 bases. After removal of 2 bases from V and 4 bases from J, the junction contained 10 bases not matched to a gene. CDR3 length: 17 amino acids. Germline V gene sequence: CDR1 SNHLY, CDR2 FYNNEI. In DNA form, the CDR3 reads TGTGCCAGCAGTGAAACAGGGGTGGGAGTTGGCACCGGGGAGCTGTTTTTT. It codes for CASSETGVGVGTGELFF.

This clone was picked up a small number of times. The rearrangement links TRBV10-3 to TRBJ1-1; perhaps TRBD1 as D (5 bases). The V gene's germline CDR1 is ENHRY and CDR2 SYGVKD. The CDR3 length is 12 residues. With 8 bases removed from V and 7 bases from J, the gap between germline ends came to 14 bases. The DNA of the CDR3 is TGTGCCATCGGGATTCCGGGACTTGAAGCTTTCTTT. Its protein is CAIGIPGLEAFF.

The genes are TRBV5-1 and TRBJ1-3; TRBD1 aligns across 7 bases. Trimming took 4 bases from V and 4 from J; bases not matched to a gene: 14. CDR1 is SGHRS, CDR2 YFSETQ, per germline. The CDR3 runs 17 residues. CDR3 region: CASSGRNPGDRGNTIYF. The CDR3 DNA follows: TGCGCCAGCAGCGGACGAAATCCGGGGGACAGAGGAAACACCATATATTTT. Drawing the rest from reference TRBV5-1 and TRBJ1-3, the complete variable domain is KAGVTQTPRYLIKTRGQQVTLSCSPISGHRSVSWYQQTPGQGLQFLFEYFSETQRNKGNFPGRFSGRQFSNSRSEMNVSTLELGDSALYLCASSGRNPGDRGNTIYFGEGSWLTVV.

This chain joins TRBV7-3 and TRBJ2-1; D might be TRBD2 (7 bases). The CDR3 has 14 residues. Trimming left V 5 bases short and J 7 bases short, with 15 bases between. Germline-derived CDR1 and CDR2 are SGHTA and FQGTGA. As DNA, the CDR3 is TGTGCCAGCAGCCCCTCGGGGGGCGGGAATGAGCAGTTCTTC. Protein: CASSPSGGGNEQFF.

The CDR3 sequence: CASSLYTGVDTGELFF. In nucleotides, the CDR3 is TGTGCCAGCAGCTTATACACAGGAGTAGACACCGGGGAGCTGTTTTTT. V gene TRBV7-9 combines with J gene TRBJ2-2; D possibly corresponds to TRBD1 (5 bases). CDR1 and CDR2 from the germline V gene are SEHNR and FQNEAQ (reference sequence). This CDR3 contains 16 residues. Trimming left V 2 bases short and J 3 bases short, with 13 bases between.

The rearrangement uses TRBV4-1 and TRBJ1-2; a weak D match, TRBD1 (5 bases). The germline CDR1 and CDR2 sequences are MGHRA and YSYEKL. There are 14 residues in the CDR3. With 0 bases removed from V and 6 bases from J, the gap between germline ends came to 11 bases. The CDR3 coding sequence is TGCGCCAGCAGCCAAGATCCAGCGGGGGATGGCTACACCTTC. Its protein product is CASSQDPAGDGYTF.

This clone was seen a single time. The V gene is TRBV10-3, the J gene TRBJ1-2, with 7 bases fitting TRBD1. CDR3 length: 17 residues. Germline-derived CDR1 and CDR2 are ENHRY and SYGVKD. After removal of 2 bases from V and 8 bases from J, the junction contained 17 bases not matched to a gene. The CDR3 is CAISETLDRTGVEGYTF. The CDR3 nucleotides read TGTGCCATCAGTGAGACCCTGGACAGGACGGGGGTAGAGGGCTACACCTTC.